This T cell receptor beta chain was documented in a study of T-cell memory formation after mild COVID-19 (dated by TCRdb to about 2021). A note on the overall study: TCR sequence clusters from the two donors were found to be largely donor specific. In two donors, T-cell clones that expanded and contracted after mild COVID-19 were followed by sequencing TCRalpha and TCRbeta repertoires longitudinally. The cohort was made up of two young adult volunteers, one female and one male, who were previously healthy. The full study reports these points: Clones contracting from day 15 to 85 had balanced CD4/CD8 phenotypes, while a second wave expanding from day 15 to 37 was biased towards CD4+. Contracting CD4+ clones appeared mostly in the CM and EM memory subsets, whereas CD8+ clones were enriched in EMRA. Whether the second-wave clones peaking on day 37 were SARS-CoV-2 specific was not confirmed. The detection of some responding clones in pre-infection memory suggests that pre-existing cross-reactive memory T cells joined the SARS-CoV-2 response. The study covered only a couple of mild cases, and larger cohorts including severe cases with pre-infection samples were considered necessary.

TCRdb lists the instrument as Illumina NovaSeq 6000. TCRalpha and TCRbeta cDNA libraries were built by 5'RACE with constant-segment primers, adding sample barcodes and unique molecular identifiers. RNA was extracted from every sample with Trizol reagent. Library amplification was performed in two PCR steps, and a second sample barcode and Illumina TruSeq adapters were introduced in the second step. Sequencing of libraries was performed on an Illumina NovaSeq with 2 x 150 bp paired-end reads. For the original study's pipeline: Demultiplexing of reads and collapsing into UMI-guided consensus sequences were performed with migec v1.2.7. Using mixcr v2.1.11, UMI consensuses were aligned to TRA and TRB V and J templates and then assembled into clonotypes. A clonotype was counted as expanded or contracted only when both edgeR and NoisET called the clonotype significant, with the noise models trained on biological replicates. For edgeR calls, the thresholds were a false discovery rate-adjusted p below 0.01 and a log2 fold-change of 1. As an exploratory analysis of dynamics, max-normalized trajectories of the 1000 most abundant clonotypes were examined with PCA combined with hierarchical clustering. Separately sequenced CD4+ and CD8+ repertoires were used to assign the CD4 or CD8 phenotype of responding clones. TCRdb trimmed public reads at Q25 via fastp, called clones via MiXCR and kept in-frame beta chains. Rows merge per CDR3 protein into single entries with the most common DNA and genes. TCRdb assigned the V and J calls; the authors' analysis was not used. For this sample there are hundreds of thousands of distinct CDR3 sequences; over 20% appear just once. Together, the top ten hold under 15% of the sample.

Of note for this clonotype: The clone's antigen remains unknown. Base-call qualities are not available, and no considerably larger clone is one nucleotide away.

From V the trimming removes 9 bases and from J it removes 4 bases, while the gene matches leave 9 bases of the junction unaccounted for. The germline V gene yields KGHSH for CDR1 and LQKENI for CDR2. The CDR3, cysteine through phenylalanine, is 14 amino acids long. Only the CDR3 DNA stays, 42 bases, in frame from base 1. PBMCs were isolated by Ficoll-Paque density gradient centrifugation. The TCR originated in an adult woman who had mild COVID-19 (a few samples of this study predate the infection). The sample titles of this study are shuffled in the database, so cell type and time point are left out; the donor was told from shared clones. The chain uses TRBV18 and TRBJ2-1, with 7 bases in between that match TRBD2. Material for sequencing was PBMCs or a T cell subset sorted from them (not recorded which). The sequenced DNA: TGTGCCAGTCACGACGCAGCGGGGTACAATGAGCAGTTCTTC. It specifies CASHDAAGYNEQFF.